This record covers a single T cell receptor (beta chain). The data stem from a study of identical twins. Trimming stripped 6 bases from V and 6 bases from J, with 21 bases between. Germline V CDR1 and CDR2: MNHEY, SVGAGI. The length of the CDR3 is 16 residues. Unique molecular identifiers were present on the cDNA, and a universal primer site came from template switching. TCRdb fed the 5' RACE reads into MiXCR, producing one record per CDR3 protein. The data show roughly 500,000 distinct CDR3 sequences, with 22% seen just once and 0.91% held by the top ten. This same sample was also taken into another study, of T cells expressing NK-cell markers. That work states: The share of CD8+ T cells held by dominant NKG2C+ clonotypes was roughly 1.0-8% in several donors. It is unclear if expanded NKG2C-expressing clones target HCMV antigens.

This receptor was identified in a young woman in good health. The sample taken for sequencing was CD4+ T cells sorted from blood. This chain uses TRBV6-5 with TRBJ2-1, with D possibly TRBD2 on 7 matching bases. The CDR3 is CASSPSRRGPGNEQFF. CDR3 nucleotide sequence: TGTGCCAGCAGCCCCTCGAGGCGGGGGCCGGGCAATGAGCAGTTCTTC.